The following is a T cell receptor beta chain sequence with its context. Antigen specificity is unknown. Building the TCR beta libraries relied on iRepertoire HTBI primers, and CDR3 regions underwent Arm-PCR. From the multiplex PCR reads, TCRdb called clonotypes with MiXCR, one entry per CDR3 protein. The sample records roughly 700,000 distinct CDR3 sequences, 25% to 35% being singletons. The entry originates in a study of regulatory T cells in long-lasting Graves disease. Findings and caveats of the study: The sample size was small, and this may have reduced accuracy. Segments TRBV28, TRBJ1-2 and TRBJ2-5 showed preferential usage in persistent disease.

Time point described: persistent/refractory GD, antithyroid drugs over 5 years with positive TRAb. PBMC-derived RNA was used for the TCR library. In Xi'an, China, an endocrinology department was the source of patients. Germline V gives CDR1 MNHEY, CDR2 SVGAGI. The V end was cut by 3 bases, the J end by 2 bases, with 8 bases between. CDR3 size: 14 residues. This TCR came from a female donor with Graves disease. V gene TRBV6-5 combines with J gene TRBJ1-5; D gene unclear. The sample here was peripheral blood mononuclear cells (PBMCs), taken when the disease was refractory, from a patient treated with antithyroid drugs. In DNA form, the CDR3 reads TGTGCCAGCAGTTATGGACCTGGCAATCAGCCCCAGCATTTT. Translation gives CASSYGPGNQPQHF.